Each of the 20 T cell receptor beta chains below was sequenced from the same sample in a study of neurological immune-mediated disorders. Via MiXCR, TCRdb re-called the 5' RACE reads, giving one row per CDR3 protein. The sample lists tens of thousands of distinct CDR3 sequences; 10% were seen once. Sequencing was done on a sample of PBMCs. These receptors all come from a man aged 40-55 years in good health.

This clonotype was observed many times. The V and J genes are TRBV9 and TRBJ2-3; no clear D. From germline, CDR1 is SGDLS and CDR2 YYNGEE. The CDR3 is 15 amino acids. V gave up 0 bases and J gave up 5 bases, with 13 bases separating them. This CDR3 reads CASSVGEWLKDTQYF. The DNA of the CDR3 is TGTGCCAGCAGCGTAGGGGAATGGCTCAAAGATACGCAGTATTTT.

Turning to this clonotype: One junction end does not reproduce the germline sequence, and a read error may be involved. This chain links TRBV18 with TRBJ1-3; D call uncertain. Germline assignment: CDR1 KGHSH and CDR2 LQKENI. The CDR3 loop spans 14 amino acids. For the CDR3, the DNA is TGTGCCAGCTCACCTGGGCAGTCTGGAAACACCGTATATTTT. It is translated as CASSPGQSGNTVYF.

This chain links TRBV15 with TRBJ2-4; a possible D gene is TRBD1 (5 bases). Germline CDR1 is LNHNV and CDR2 is YYDKDF (reference sequence). With 4 bases removed from V and 0 bases from J, the gap between germline ends came to 10 bases. CDR3 length: 15 residues. The CDR3 here is CATSMSGLAKNIQYF. In nucleotides, the CDR3 is TGTGCCACCAGCATGTCAGGGCTAGCCAAAAACATTCAGTACTTC.

This clonotype has ten or more counts. This rearrangement joins TRBV29-1 to TRBJ1-2, with D possibly being TRBD1 (5 bases). This CDR3 is built from 13 residues. In germline, CDR1 is SQVTM, CDR2 ANQGSEA. V was clipped by 0 bases and J by 5 bases, with 10 bases between them. The CDR3 region is CSVEDPGVYGYTF. The CDR3 region has the DNA TGCAGCGTTGAAGATCCGGGGGTATATGGCTACACCTTC. Supplemented by reference TRBV29-1 and TRBJ1-2, the full variable domain reads SAVISQKPSRDICQRGTSLTIQCQVDSQVTMMFWYRQQPGQSLTLIATANQGSEATYESGFVIDKFPISRPNLTFSTLTVSNMSPEDSSIYLCSVEDPGVYGYTFGSGTRLTVV.

This rearrangement joins TRBV5-6 to TRBJ1-2; no clear D gene. Germline V gene sequence: CDR1 SGHDT, CDR2 YYEEEE. The CDR3 has 13 amino acids. The germline V and J ends were trimmed by 1 base and 7 bases, with 11 bases remaining between them. CDR3 amino acids: CASSLFPIAGYTF. In DNA, the CDR3 is TGTGCCAGCAGCTTGTTCCCAATCGCTGGCTACACCTTC.

This clonotype appeared many times. The chain links TRBV4-2 to TRBJ2-3; D may be TRBD2 (8 bases). Germline values: CDR1 LGHNA, CDR2 YNFKEQ. CDR3 length equals 19 residues. V gave up 0 bases and J gave up 1 base, with 20 bases separating them. CDR3 amino acids: CASSQDLAGGQGGTDTQYF. In DNA, the CDR3 is TGTGCCAGCAGCCAAGATTTGGCGGGGGGCCAGGGGGGCACAGATACGCAGTATTTT.

This clonotype occurred many times. The rearrangement joins TRBV27 to TRBJ2-7; TRBD2 aligns across 8 bases. Germline V gene lookup returns CDR1 MNHEY and CDR2 SMNVEV (reference sequence). Losses at the gene ends were 3 bases for V and 3 bases for J; bases not matched to a gene: 4. This CDR3 is built from 14 residues. CDR3 sequence reads: CASSFTGTSYEQYF. The CDR3 DNA sequence: TGTGCCAGCAGTTTTACCGGGACTAGCTACGAGCAGTACTTC.

A note on this clonotype: This may come from a read error, since a much larger clone is one base off. The rearrangement uses TRBV4-2 and TRBJ2-2, with 14 bases matching TRBD2. CDR1 and CDR2 from the germline V gene are LGHNA and YNFKEQ. Unmatched junction bases numbered 9, after V lost 9 bases and J lost 0 bases. The CDR3 contains 18 residues. CDR3 protein: CASRGGLAGVPNTGELFF. The CDR3 nucleotides are TGTGCCAGTAGGGGGGGACTAGCGGGGGTCCCGAACACCGGGGAGCTGTTTTTT.

In its sample, this clonotype was seen many times. The chain is built from TRBV5-5 and TRBJ1-1, with a possible D match to TRBD1 (6 bases). V lost 3 bases and J lost 1, with 13 bases in between. This CDR3 is 15 amino acids long. Germline V CDR1 and CDR2: SGHKS, YYEKEE (reference sequence). CDR3 sequence: CASSYRGGANTEAFF. CDR3 DNA: TGTGCCAGCAGCTATAGGGGGGGTGCGAACACTGAAGCTTTCTTT.

This clonotype was observed many times. This chain connects TRBV5-1 to TRBJ2-7; tentative D call: TRBD2 (6 bases). V was trimmed by 4 bases and J by 3 bases, leaving 17 bases between them. Germline CDR1 reads SGHRS; CDR2 reads YFSETQ. This CDR3 region has 15 residues. CDR3 nucleotides: TGCGCCAGCAGCCGCGGGACCGAGGGGTTCTACGAGCAGTACTTC. It codes for CASSRGTEGFYEQYF.

This clonotype was detected many times. The chain uses TRBV6-5 and TRBJ2-1, with 9 bases that match TRBD2. Germline V CDR1 and CDR2: MNHEY, SVGAGI. V trimming: 0 bases; J trimming: 3 bases; junction bases outside the gene matches: 3. This CDR3 is built from 16 residues. For the CDR3, the DNA is TGTGCCAGCAGTTACTCGACTAGCGGATTCTACAATGAGCAGTTCTTC. Amino acid sequence: CASSYSTSGFYNEQFF.

This clonotype showed up many times. The genes are TRBV29-1 and TRBJ2-7; maybe TRBD2 (7 bases). The CDR3 consists of 12 residues. CDR1 is SQVTM and CDR2 is ANQGSEA in the germline V gene. V gave up 5 bases and J gave up 5 bases, with 13 bases separating them. CDR3 in amino acids: CSVRGGVDEQYF. The CDR3, as DNA: TGCAGCGTTCGCGGGGGCGTGGACGAGCAGTACTTC.

This clonotype was observed at least ten times. The J gene is TRBJ2-7, the V gene TRBV10-3, with 7 bases lining up with TRBD1. The CDR3 runs 15 residues. CDR1 and CDR2 from the germline V gene are ENHRY and SYGVKD. Losses at the gene ends were 2 bases for V and 4 bases for J; bases not matched to a gene: 8. The DNA for the CDR3 is TGTGCCATCAGTGAGGGACAGGCTAATTGGTACGAGCAGTACTTC. As protein: CAISEGQANWYEQYF.

A few counts support this clonotype. The genes are TRBV2 and TRBJ1-1; TRBD1 aligns across 11 bases. CDR1 is SNHLY and CDR2 is FYNNEI in the germline V gene. The CDR3 totals 14 residues. Trimming removed 8 bases from V and 0 bases from J; junction bases left unmatched: 2. The chain's CDR3 is CASRTGGMNTEAFF. DNA of the CDR3: TGTGCCAGCCGGACAGGGGGCATGAACACTGAAGCTTTCTTT.

The table lists this clonotype with many counts. This rearrangement joins TRBV3-1 to TRBJ1-2; 9 bases map to TRBD1. Germline V gives CDR1 LGHDT, CDR2 YNNKEL (reference sequence). The CDR3 covers 14 residues. V was pared by 4 bases and J by 14 bases, with 14 bases of the junction left unmatched. CDR3 in amino acids: CASSLGRTGDRVTF. The CDR3 region has the DNA TGTGCCAGCAGCCTGGGCCGGACAGGGGACCGGGTAACCTTC.

In this sample, this clonotype turned up many times. This chain links TRBV5-1 with TRBJ1-2, with D possibly TRBD1 on 5 matching bases. V lost 0 bases and J 4 bases, leaving 16 bases between the germline ends. The CDR3 totals 16 residues. Germline V gene data show CDR1 as SGHRS and CDR2 as YFSETQ. The CDR3 bases are TGCGCCAGCAGCTTGGTCCGGGGCGGATCAATCTATGGCTACACCTTC. Residues: CASSLVRGGSIYGYTF.

This clonotype was counted many times. The V gene is TRBV20-1, the J gene TRBJ2-7, with 7 bases lining up with TRBD2. Looked up from germline, CDR1 is DFQATT and CDR2 is SNEGSKA (reference sequence). After removal of 0 bases from V and 1 base from J, the junction contained 9 bases not matched to a gene. The length of the CDR3 is 16 residues. In DNA, the CDR3 is TGCAGTGCTAGAGATTTAGCGGGCCGGACTTCCTACGAGCAGTACTTC. Translating it yields CSARDLAGRTSYEQYF.

This clonotype occurred many times. The V and J genes are TRBV27 and TRBJ2-1; D may correspond to TRBD1 or TRBD2 (6 bases each). Germline CDR1 is MNHEY and CDR2 is SMNVEV (reference sequence). The ends were cut back, 3 bases at V and 5 bases at J, with 14 bases in the middle. The CDR3 has 15 residues. CDR3 loop: CASSLGAGTDNEQFF. The DNA for the CDR3 is TGTGCCAGCAGTTTGGGGGCGGGAACCGACAATGAGCAGTTCTTC.

This clonotype was counted ten times or more. The chain carries TRBV12-3 or TRBV12-4 and TRBJ2-7; 12 bases line up with TRBD2. With 4 bases clipped from V and 6 bases from J, the junction kept 7 bases outside the gene matches. CDR3 length: 15 amino acids. CDR3 nucleotide sequence: TGTGCCAGCAGTTCTAGCGGGAGGGCCTTAGGCGAGCAGTACTTC. Its protein is CASSSSGRALGEQYF.

The chain couples TRBV3-1 to TRBJ2-1; D remains unclear. Germline lookup yields CDR1 LGHDT and CDR2 YNNKEL (reference sequence). V lost 3 bases and J lost 15, with 12 bases in between. The CDR3 loop spans 11 amino acids. CDR3 residues: CASSHGPLRFF. The CDR3 coding sequence is TGTGCCAGCAGCCATGGACCTCTGCGGTTCTTC.